This T cell receptor (beta chain) emerged from a study of blood T cell repertoires in COVID-19. As for the study in general: Samples representing acute and convalescent COVID-19 were sourced from the United States, Italy and Spain.

The V end lost 5 bases, the J end lost 6 bases, and 14 bases lay between the germline ends. The germline gives CDR1 LNHDA, CDR2 SQIVND (reference sequence). This CDR3 spans 15 amino acids. Per the authors' pipeline: Quantification of nucleated cells was approximated via reference gene primer amplification. Sequencing was performed with immunoSEQ multiplex PCR; in TCRdb, only in-frame clones are kept and a portion is missing. V and J calls and clone size are copied from that table; D and trimming were computed from the DNA. The sample lists about 170,000 clones, approximately 85% occurring once. The sequence derives from a man in his 60s who had recovered from COVID-19. The specimen sequenced was peripheral blood. This chain joins TRBV19 and TRBJ1-6, with D hard to call. The CDR3 reads CASSPSVGSNSPLHF. For the CDR3, the DNA is TGTGCCAGTAGTCCGAGTGTGGGCTCTAATTCACCCCTCCACTTT.